This T cell receptor (beta chain) was captured by sequencing in a study of T cell clones after liver transplantation (dated by TCRdb to about 2019). Describing the broader study: The samples were obtained from ITN030ST, a randomized trial that attempted immunosuppression withdrawal within 2 years after liver transplantation. Donor-reactive T cell clones were identified by TCRbeta sequencing after a pre-transplant mixed lymphocyte reaction and then tracked in post-transplant blood. As an antigen-independent comparator for donor-reactive sequences, third party-reactive TCRbeta sequences were also identified from pre-transplant MLRs. Of the eight recipients, a few were HCV-positive, while the remaining recipients had been transplanted for non-autoimmune, non-viral indications. Until randomization at 12-24 months post-transplant, subjects were given standard immunosuppression, with no induction therapy. To count as tolerant, a recipient had to stay completely off immunosuppression for at least one year without liver enzymes climbing beyond twice the upper limit of normal. Blood samples were collected pre-transplant, pre-randomization before withdrawal, and post-randomization after either full withdrawal or failed withdrawal. Of the 8 liver transplant recipients making up the studied cohort, 3 were classified as tolerant and 5 as non-tolerant. The paper as a whole reports these results and caveats: Because of small, heterogeneous patient numbers and non-standardized post-transplant time points, the conclusions were only preliminary. When repertoire turnover was taken into account, detection of donor-reactive sequences was significantly reduced in 7 of 8 subjects for CD4 and in 8 of 8 subjects for CD8. Low numbers of available donor cells limited the measurable donor-reactive repertoire in a couple of subjects. In most of the 8 subjects, regardless of tolerance or HCV status, circulating donor-reactive CD4 TCRbeta sequences dropped significantly post-transplant. Donor-reactive sequences decreased more than third party-reactive sequences, which suggests partial antigen-specific deletion that was not related to withdrawal success. Because no allograft tissue specimens were available, donor-reactive T cells may have migrated into the graft instead of being deleted.

High-throughput TCRbeta CDR3 sequencing of frozen genomic DNA was performed by immunoSEQ, including PCR amplification, mapping, bias correction and internal controls. Per the authors' processing: Only productive rearrangements were retained, and each unique TCRbeta sequence was defined by its CDR3 nucleotide sequence together with its V and J gene. For a sequence to be called donor-reactive, it needed a frequency of at least 0.01% and at least 5-fold expansion in CFSE-low cells compared with unstimulated pre-transplant cells. To ensure at least 90% detection power, minimum frequency thresholds were set for each subject based on that subject's lowest-template unstimulated sample. Repertoire turnover was measured by Jensen-Shannon divergence between the top 1000 TCRbeta sequences post- and pre-transplant. Two-sided Fisher's exact tests were used to test for changes in how often donor-reactive sequences were detected. In its TCRdb copy, this immuneACCESS table keeps in-frame sequences only and misses some clones. Where compared with another copy, unresolved V genes explain less than half of these, and the others have no known cause. V and J calls and clone size follow that table, whereas D and trimming were derived from the DNA. This sample is represented by around 20,000 clones; approximately 88% of them were singletons. The ten largest clones capture 10% to 15% of the sample.

With regard to this clone: Its antigen has not been determined. The input lacks base qualities; no much larger clone sits a single base away.

Taken from cysteine to phenylalanine, the CDR3 has 11 residues. CDR3 DNA is the only sequence kept; it has 33 bases, read in frame from the first base. The germline V gene gives CDR1 as SGHDN and CDR2 as FVKESK. A distance of 2 bases separates the germline ends of V and J, which lose 1 base and 4 bases respectively. Sample time point, as interpreted from the label and publication: pre-transplant. Thawed unstimulated PBMCs were stained for CD3, CD4 and CD8 and FACS-sorted into CD3+CD4+ and CD3+CD8+ populations. All 8 studied subjects were randomized to immunosuppression withdrawal. The Qiagen DNeasy Blood and Tissue Kit was used to isolate genomic DNA.

The sequence is built from TRBV14 and TRBJ2-7, with no D gene named confidently. The input for sequencing was CD8+ T cells from blood, taken before liver transplant. The clonotype originates from a human donor who received a liver transplant. The DNA sequence is as follows: TGTGCCAGCAGCCAAGGATACGAGCAGTACTTC. This translates into CASSQGYEQYF.